This T cell receptor beta chain was sequenced in a study of cytomegalovirus exposure and HLA in healthy donors. Study background: In a later analysis, the 110 or so validation repertoires were reported to have used the same platform as the roughly 600 first-cohort repertoires. Whole-study results and caveats: According to a subsequent analysis, TCR clusters identified in the first cohort showed a tendency to co-occur across the 120 or so validation repertoires. Overall, approximately 150 TCR beta chains were annotated as cytomegalovirus-associated.

Clones were sequenced by immunoSEQ multiplex PCR, and TCRdb holds only the in-frame ones, with some missing. The repertoire holds roughly 250,000 clones, with approximately 83% as singletons. This clone was picked up one time. As yet, its antigen is unknown. Separate from the roughly 700-subject first cohort was the approximately 130-subject validation cohort, to which the donors belonged. Looked up from germline, CDR1 is MNHEY and CDR2 is SVGAGI. The J segment lost 8 bases and the V segment lost 0 bases, leaving 8 bases of the junction unmatched. This CDR3 has 15 amino acids. The chain employs TRBV6-5 and TRBJ2-7; 9 bases are shared with TRBD1. Sample: PBMCs. The source of this sequence is a woman in her thirties in good health and CMV-seropositive. CDR3 amino acids: CASSYSEQGAGKQYF. In DNA, the CDR3 is TGTGCCAGCAGTTACTCAGAACAGGGGGCGGGAAAGCAGTACTTC.